This T cell receptor beta chain originates from a study of control samples from healthy donors and cancer patients. The table came from immunoSEQ multiplex PCR; TCRdb's copy has only in-frame clones and leaves some out. The data contain 65,000 to 90,000 clones, approximately 89% of them seen just once; the ten biggest clones take up around 18%. This clone is a singleton in its sample. Specimen: blood. This TCR was sampled from a man in his fifties in good health.

CDR3 sequence reads: CASSFGLRGGETQYF. CDR3 DNA: TGCGCCAGCAGCTTTGGACTCAGGGGTGGGGAGACCCAGTACTTC. The rearrangement uses TRBV5-1 and TRBJ2-5, with a possible D match to TRBD1 (6 bases). The CDR3 runs 15 residues. Germline-derived CDR1 and CDR2 are SGHRS and YFSETQ. V shed 2 bases and J shed 5 bases, with 16 bases lying between them.